Following are 4 T cell receptor delta chains from one sample sequenced in a study of Vδ1+ human thymocytes. Study-wide results and limits: Thymic TRG and TRD repertoires appeared highly polyclonal.

The template was reverse-transcribed extracted RNA. The CDR3 regions were amplified by multiplex PCR from V-gene primers to a constant-region primer. TCRdb re-called the multiplex PCR reads using CATT. The sample lists more than 50,000 delta-chain clones; about 15% were seen once. No antigens are known for them. The specimen sequenced was Vdelta1+ gamma-delta thymocytes from the thymus. Subset described: FACS-sorted CD3+ TCRalphabeta- TCRVdelta1+ TCRVdelta2- thymocytes. The receptor set was obtained from a girl less than two years old who had congenital heart surgery.

This clone appeared a few times. The V gene is TRDV1, the J gene TRDJ1, with TRDD3 matching over 9 bases. Germline lookup yields CDR1 TSWWSYY and CDR2 QGS. The CDR3 loop spans 18 amino acids. V trimming: 2 bases; J trimming: 1 base; junction bases outside the gene matches: 11. CDR3 amino acids: CALGEWCPGGYPTDKLIF. CDR3 bases: TGTGCTCTTGGGGAATGGTGTCCCGGGGGATACCCCACCGATAAACTCATCTTT.

The V and J genes are TRDV1 and TRDJ1; D uncertain. Trimming removed 2 bases from V and 11 bases from J, with 21 bases in between. Germline V gene data show CDR1 as TSWWSYY and CDR2 as QGS. The CDR3 loop spans 15 amino acids. CDR3 DNA: TGTGCTCTTGGGGAAAATTCTAAACATTCGATAAGGCTCATCTTT. This codes for CALGENSKHSIRLIF.

The rearrangement uses TRAV29/DV5 and TRDJ1; TRDD3 agrees at 12 bases. The germline gives CDR1 NSMFDY, CDR2 ISSIKDK. V lost 7 bases and J lost 4; bases outside the gene matches: 23. This CDR3 region has 19 residues. This CDR3 reads CANLLGDTGILLDVDKLIF. The CDR3, as DNA: TGTGCAAATCTACTGGGGGATACTGGCATACTGTTAGATGTCGATAAACTCATCTTT.

Note on this clone: Other DNA sequences within the sample encode an identical CDR3. V is TRDV2 and J is TRDJ1, with D possibly being TRDD2 (5 bases). CDR1 and CDR2 (germline): GEAIGNYY, EKD. V gave up 3 bases and J gave up 0 bases, with 25 bases separating them. The CDR3 is made up of 19 amino acids. CDR3 DNA: TGTGCCTGTGACGAAGCTCTTCCCGTACCCCTATGGAACACCGATAAACTCATCTTT. It is translated as CACDEALPVPLWNTDKLIF.